These T cell receptor beta chains were read from a single sample in a study of blood T cell repertoires in COVID-19. Generated by immunoSEQ multiplex PCR, the TCRdb table keeps only in-frame clones and is missing some. The repertoire has roughly 170,000 clones, roughly four fifths of them found once; the top ten carry 6% to 8.5%. Input material: peripheral blood. The receptors originated from a human donor in a cohort sampled during active COVID-19. The CDR3 runs from the conserved cysteine through the conserved F or W. Each record gives: J gene, D gene, clone size, V gene, CDR3 DNA, CDR3 protein. D genes are given only for firm matches. Clone size is shown for a subset of rows, as once, few, many or a class of expanded clone.

>TRBJ2-3|NA|once|TRBV29-1
TGCAGCGTTGAACTGGGGGCGAGCACAGATACGCAGTATTTT
CSVELGASTDTQYF
>TRBJ1-1|NA|NA|TRBV6-5
TGTGCCACCCTAGGGGGGGGCTTTGAGGCTTTCTTT
CATLGGGFEAFF
>TRBJ2-1|NA|NA|TRBV12-3/TRBV12-4
TGTGCCAGCAGTTTATCAGGGGCCAATGAGCAGTTCTTC
CASSLSGANEQFF
>TRBJ1-2|NA|NA|TRBV6-5
TGTGCCAGCACGGGAGATTTCACCTATGGCTACACCTTC
CASTGDFTYGYTF
>TRBJ2-1|TRBD2|once|TRBV11-2
TGTGCCAGCAGCTTATCGGGGGGGGATGAGCAGTTCTTC
CASSLSGGDEQFF
>TRBJ2-7|NA|NA|TRBV9
TGTGCCAGCAGCCCTCTATCGGGGAGTATTTACGAGCAGTACTTC
CASSPLSGSIYEQYF
>TRBJ1-1|TRBD1|NA|TRBV6-6
TGTGCCAGCAGTTACGTGTTGGAGGGGGCGGCTTTCTTT
CASSYVLEGAAFF
>TRBJ1-1|NA|NA|TRBV7-3
TGTGCCAGCAGCCCCACCCCCGCGGGAGCGAACACTGAAGCTTTCTTT
CASSPTPAGANTEAFF
>TRBJ1-3|TRBD1|NA|TRBV30
TGTGCCTGGAGGATACGGACAGGGGTTTCCGGAAACACCATATATTTT
CAWRIRTGVSGNTIYF
>TRBJ1-1|NA|NA|TRBV19
TGTGCCAGTAGTGCCTCCAGGGGTAATACTGAAGCTTTCTTT
CASSASRGNTEAFF
>TRBJ1-2|NA|NA|TRBV14
TGTGCCAGCAGCCAACGACGGGGAGGCTATGGCTACACCTTC
CASSQRRGGYGYTF
>TRBJ1-1|NA|NA|TRBV6-5
TGTGCCAGCAGTTACCACCGTCGGAGCAGTGAAGCTTTCTTT
CASSYHRRSSEAFF
>TRBJ1-2|TRBD1|NA|TRBV14
TGTGCCAGCAGCCAAGTCTACAGGGGCGGCTACACCTTC
CASSQVYRGGYTF
>TRBJ1-1|TRBD1|few|TRBV3-1/TRBV3-2
TGTGCCAGCAGTCGTTCTGGACAGGGGAGGTGGACTGAAGCTTTCTTT
CASSRSGQGRWTEAFF
>TRBJ1-1|NA|few|TRBV5-6
TGTGCCAGCAGCTTACGGGAGAGTGAAGCTTTCTTT
CASSLRESEAFF